A selection of T cell receptor beta chains follows, all from one sample in a study of blood T cell repertoires in COVID-19. TCRdb's copy holds only in-frame clones and misses some; the assay was immunoSEQ multiplex PCR. The repertoire has 300,000 to 350,000 clones, around 90% of them found once; the top ten carry about 2%. The sequenced sample consisted of peripheral blood. Receptor source: a man between 18 and 29 years old with active or convalescent COVID-19. Both conserved end residues are part of each CDR3. Only some rows state a clone size, as once, few, many or a class for expanded clones.

TRBV5-1,NA,CASRLQGTPGNTIYF
TRBV28,NA,CASSGGADTGELFF
TRBV4-2,NA,CASSQDTGPVWELFF
TRBV7-9,NA,CASSSAETSGTYEQYF
TRBV27,once,CASSLSHTGGPVFGYTF
TRBV28,NA,CASSFLAGVGSTDTQYF
TRBV5-8,NA,CASSPFRVSHEQFF
TRBV5-1,NA,CASSAGLAGDAYEQYF
TRBV11-3,NA,CASSHGGDEAFF
TRBV19,NA,CASSSRDNTGELFF
TRBV7-9,NA,CASSSTGEQYF
TRBV7-6,NA,CASSFGRGETQYF
TRBV2,NA,CASSERRPGGDYEQYF
TRBV7-9,NA,CASSLAGDNQPQHF
TRBV28,NA,CASSPLAGGSRTYEQYF
TRBV28,once,CASSNRAPYEQYF
TRBV4-1,NA,CASSQGHGPEAFF
TRBV24-1,NA,CATSDGGQGAKNEQFF
TRBV3-1/TRBV3-2,once,CASSQGWGRRDTEAFF
TRBV7-7,NA,CASSETGDPGNTIYF
TRBV5-6,NA,CASSQLGQTGNTIYF
TRBV18,NA,CASSPQGWSDEQYF
TRBV7-8,NA,CASSSGGPNTGELFF
TRBV7-2,NA,CASSLEYPGRTLAYGYTF
TRBV7-9,NA,CASSPRAGNSYEQYF
TRBV19,NA,CASSIMGGNTEAFF
TRBV2,few,CASSPGTSGGASNEQFF
TRBV6-5,few,CASSYLGQGEAFF
TRBV5-6,NA,CASSLLTGIYNEQFF
TRBV15,NA,CATSRSRGAYEQYF
TRBV3-1/TRBV3-2,NA,CASSQVRGRISYNEQFF
TRBV6-1,NA,CASSEFRGNGETQYF
TRBV6-5,NA,CASRFKGRTEAFF
TRBV7-9,NA,CASSLPTDRLNYGYTF
TRBV24-1,NA,CATSDTLRGLGDNEQFF
TRBV5-4,NA,CASSLRGLASGELFF
TRBV6-4,NA,CASSTSANNEQFF
TRBV7-9,few,CASSLAWGLSTVDEQFF
TRBV6-5,NA,CASSYNGQGEDSPLHF
TRBV6-6,NA,CASSYPGDEAFF
TRBV6-1,NA,CASSESSGGYTDTQYF